Each of the 3 T cell receptor beta chains below was sequenced from the same sample in a study of CD8 T cells in ankylosing spondylitis. TCRdb re-analysed the 5' RACE reads in MiXCR, keeping a single row per CDR3 protein. Of about 400,000 distinct CDR3 sequences listed, around 20% are singletons. The sample was blood, either unsorted or a sorted T cell fraction (not recorded which). Source of these receptors: a male donor with ankylosing spondylitis or in good health (not recorded which).

This clonotype was recorded once. The genes are TRBV10-2 and TRBJ2-2, with D maybe TRBD1 (5 bases). The CDR3 is 14 amino acids. Germline V gene lookup returns CDR1 WSHSY and CDR2 SAAADI. Trimming cost V 2 bases and J 6 bases, with 10 bases left between them. The CDR3 here is CASSETAGSGELFF. The CDR3 DNA reads TGCGCCAGCAGTGAGACGGCAGGGTCCGGGGAGCTGTTTTTT.

This chain connects TRBV29-1 to TRBJ1-3; D perhaps matches TRBD1 (5 bases). V lost 3 bases to trimming and J lost 0 bases, with 12 bases between them. The CDR3 has 15 amino acids. Looked up from germline, CDR1 is SQVTM and CDR2 is ANQGSEA. CDR3 sequence (DNA): TGCAGCGTTGAGGGTCAGGGTCCCTCTGGAAACACCATATATTTT. This codes for CSVEGQGPSGNTIYF.

This clonotype was seen a handful of times. The chain combines TRBV6-5 with TRBJ1-2; TRBD1 aligns across 7 bases. The germline V gene has CDR1 MNHEY and CDR2 SVGAGI. The J segment lost 5 bases and the V segment lost 0 bases, leaving 3 bases of the junction unmatched. This CDR3 contains 14 residues. In nucleotides, the CDR3 is TGTGCCAGCAGTTACTCCGACAGGGATTATGGCTACACCTTC. It translates to CASSYSDRDYGYTF.